The next 20 T cell receptor beta chains were all read from a single sample in a study of blood T cell repertoires in COVID-19. Sequencing was performed with immunoSEQ multiplex PCR; in TCRdb, only in-frame clones are kept and a portion is missing. The sample consists of 130,000 to 150,000 clones, about four fifths of them appearing once. Input material: peripheral blood. Receptor source: a man between 65 and 79 years old who had recovered from COVID-19.

V is TRBV2 and J is TRBJ2-2; TRBD2 agrees at 12 bases. Trimming removed 5 bases from V and 4 bases from J; junction bases left unmatched: 5. In germline, CDR1 is SNHLY, CDR2 FYNNEI. CDR3 size: 16 residues. CDR3 residues: CASSNLAGGLTGELFF. The CDR3 DNA sequence: TGTGCCAGCAGTAACCTAGCGGGAGGGCTCACCGGGGAGCTGTTTTTT.

J is TRBJ2-4 and V is TRBV30; 13 nucleotides line up with TRBD2. Trimming cost V 1 base and J 1 base; bases outside gene matches: 10. The CDR3 is 19 residues long. The germline V gene encodes CDR1 GTSNPN and CDR2 SVGIG (reference sequence). The CDR3 here is CAWSAMGLAGWVAKNIQYF. Written as DNA, the CDR3 is TGTGCCTGGAGTGCTATGGGACTAGCGGGATGGGTCGCCAAAAACATTCAGTACTTC.

The V and J genes are TRBV6-4 and TRBJ2-3; no firm D call. V lost 2 bases and J lost 4, with 10 bases in between. Per the germline V gene, CDR1 is MRHNA and CDR2 is SNTAGT. The CDR3 covers 14 residues. As DNA, the CDR3 is TGTGCCAGCAGTGACGGGCCCTCCCCAGATACGCAGTATTTT. Encoded protein: CASSDGPSPDTQYF.

V usage is TRBV30 and J usage is TRBJ2-7, with D possibly matching TRBD2 (5 bases). Germline CDR1 GTSNPN, CDR2 SVGIG (reference sequence). CDR3 length equals 14 residues. Between the trimmed V and J ends, which lost 6 bases and 6 bases, there was a span of 21 bases. The CDR3: CACQEGPAEGEQYF. The CDR3, as DNA: TGTGCCTGTCAGGAAGGGCCGGCAGAGGGCGAGCAGTACTTC.

The V call is TRBV25-1, the J call TRBJ2-1; 11 bases match TRBD2. The J segment lost 5 bases and the V segment lost 4 bases, leaving 4 bases of the junction unmatched. Germline CDR1 is MGHDK and CDR2 is SYGVNS. The CDR3 sequence is 15 residues long. DNA of the CDR3: TGTGCCAGCAGTGCAACTAGCGGGAGCAACAATGAGCAGTTCTTC. This sequence encodes CASSATSGSNNEQFF.

This chain uses TRBV6-6 with TRBJ2-7, with a weak D call TRBD2 (6 bases). V gave up 9 bases and J gave up 3 bases, with 12 bases separating them. Germline V gene lookup returns CDR1 MNHNY and CDR2 SVGAGI (reference sequence). The CDR3 spans 12 residues. The CDR3 sequence: CASSSGVYEQYF. The CDR3 nucleotides are TGTGCCAGTTCCTCGGGAGTCTACGAGCAGTACTTC.

V is TRBV28 and J is TRBJ2-4; 10 bases map to TRBD2. This CDR3 is built from 17 residues. Germline trimming cut 5 bases from V and 1 base from J; bases unmatched to any gene: 8. Per the germline V gene, CDR1 is MDHEN and CDR2 is SYDVKM. The CDR3 is CASSPIGLAAAKNIQYF. As DNA, the CDR3 is TGTGCCAGCAGTCCTATTGGACTAGCGGCGGCCAAAAACATTCAGTACTTC. Full variable domain (missing parts from reference TRBV28 and TRBJ2-4): DVKVTQSSRYLVKRTGEKVFLECVQDMDHENMFWYRQDPGLGLRLIYFSYDVKMKEKGDIPEGYSVSREKKERFSLILESASTNQTSMYLCASSPIGLAAAKNIQYFGAGTRLSVL.

This chain joins TRBV19 and TRBJ2-1; 10 nucleotides line up with TRBD1. The CDR3 loop spans 14 amino acids. Trimming removed 6 bases from V and 10 bases from J; junction bases left unmatched: 9. Germline CDR1 is LNHDA and CDR2 is SQIVND (reference sequence). The CDR3 bases are TGTGCCAGTAGCCGGGACAGGGGACAGGGCGAGCAGTTCTTC. Its protein product is CASSRDRGQGEQFF.

The genes are TRBV2 and TRBJ2-3; maybe TRBD2 (6 bases). The CDR3 has 15 residues. CDR1 and CDR2 (germline): SNHLY, FYNNEI. Trimming took 9 bases from V and 0 from J, leaving 16 bases between them. The CDR3 spells CASLGGLRSTDTQYF. CDR3 bases: TGTGCCAGTCTGGGGGGACTGAGAAGCACAGATACGCAGTATTTT.

In DNA form, the CDR3 reads TGTGCCAGCAGCGTAATTGGTCTACGGGGGAACGGCGAGCAGTACTTC. It encodes CASSVIGLRGNGEQYF. The chain recombines TRBV9 with TRBJ2-7, with D maybe TRBD2 (6 bases). The CDR3 consists of 16 residues. CDR1 SGDLS and CDR2 YYNGEE come from the germline V gene. The V and J ends lost 1 base and 6 bases respectively, with 20 bases between them.

V gene TRBV7-6 combines with J gene TRBJ1-3; 10 bases match TRBD1. Looked up from germline, CDR1 is SGHVS and CDR2 is FNYEAQ. CDR3 size: 16 residues. J lost 1 base, V lost 5 bases, and 5 bases had no gene match. CDR3 DNA: TGTGCCAGCAGCGCCCAGGGACAGGGGTCTGGAAACACCATATATTTT. This codes for CASSAQGQGSGNTIYF. The variable domain in full, with the rest retrieved from reference TRBV7-6 and TRBJ1-3, is GAGVSQSPRYKVTKRGQDVALRCDPISGHVSLYWYRQALGQGPEFLTYFNYEAQQDKSGLPNDRFSAERPEGSISTLTIQRTEQRDSAMYRCASSAQGQGSGNTIYFGEGSWLTVV.

The chain uses TRBV4-1 and TRBJ2-1; D is unclear. The CDR3 contains 14 residues. The V gene's germline CDR1 is MGHRA and CDR2 YSYEKL. The ends were cut back, 1 base at V and 5 bases at J, with 9 bases in the middle. CDR3 sequence (DNA): TGCGCCAGCAGCCAAGTAGCAGAGGACAATGAGCAGTTCTTC. It specifies CASSQVAEDNEQFF.

This chain joins TRBV19 and TRBJ2-1; TRBD2 agrees at 7 bases. CDR3 length: 14 amino acids. Looked up from germline, CDR1 is LNHDA and CDR2 is SQIVND (reference sequence). V was clipped by 3 bases and J by 4 bases; unmatched bases: 3. The CDR3 sequence is CASSMGGIYNEQFF. The CDR3 DNA reads TGTGCCAGTAGTATGGGGGGGATTTACAATGAGCAGTTCTTC.

This clone occurred a few times. This chain uses TRBV28 with TRBJ2-3; 9 nucleotides match TRBD1. Germline values: CDR1 MDHEN, CDR2 SYDVKM. The CDR3 length is 20 residues. V trimming: 6 bases; J trimming: 3 bases; junction bases outside the gene matches: 22. The CDR3 region has the DNA TGTGCCAGCAGACCAGGTGCCCTCCGGGACAGGGAGTCTAGTACAGATACGCAGTATTTT. It codes for CASRPGALRDRESSTDTQYF.

V usage is TRBV5-1 and J usage is TRBJ2-7; TRBD2 agrees at 13 bases. V gave up 4 bases and J gave up 0 bases; unmatched junction bases: 7. This CDR3 region has 17 residues. The germline CDR1 and CDR2 sequences are SGHRS and YFSETQ. CDR3 coding DNA: TGCGCCAGCAGCCGTACTAGCGGGAGGGCCAGCTCCTACGAGCAGTACTTC. Translation gives CASSRTSGRASSYEQYF.

The rearrangement joins TRBV12-3 or TRBV12-4 to TRBJ1-4, with D perhaps TRBD1 (6 bases). CDR3 length: 13 residues. V was trimmed by 5 bases and J by 8 bases, leaving 12 bases between them. The CDR3 coding sequence is TGTGCCAGCAGTAAACAGGGTGGCGAAAAACTGTTTTTT. It encodes CASSKQGGEKLFF.

This clone was counted once. The chain carries TRBV18 and TRBJ1-2, with unresolved D. Germline loops: CDR1 KGHSH, CDR2 LQKENI. The CDR3 sequence is 13 residues long. With 3 bases removed from V and 6 bases from J, the gap between germline ends came to 11 bases. DNA for the CDR3: TGTGCCAGCTCACCGGGCACTCAGGATGGCTACACCTTC. Protein product: CASSPGTQDGYTF.

The chain employs TRBV4-1 and TRBJ1-4; no reliable D call. The CDR3 has 14 residues. The V gene's germline CDR1 is MGHRA and CDR2 YSYEKL. Trimming left V 2 bases short and J 6 bases short, with 10 bases between. Here the CDR3 reads CASSQQSVDEKLFF. CDR3 bases: TGCGCCAGCAGCCAACAGTCTGTCGATGAAAAACTGTTTTTT.

In nucleotides, the CDR3 is TGTGCCAGCGAGGTGAACACTGAAGCTTTCTTT. As protein: CASEVNTEAFF. The chain couples TRBV28 to TRBJ1-1; no clear D gene. The V gene lost 8 bases and the J gene lost 0 bases, with 4 bases spanning the gap. Germline V CDR1 and CDR2: MDHEN, SYDVKM. This CDR3 contains 11 residues.

This clone appeared a few times. The J gene is TRBJ2-1, the V gene TRBV29-1; TRBD1 is a possible D gene (5 bases). Trimming took off 6 bases at V and 7 bases at J, with 16 bases between the two ends. The CDR3 loop spans 13 amino acids. Germline V lookup: CDR1 SQVTM, CDR2 ANQGSEA. The DNA of the CDR3 is TGCAGCGTAACAGGTTCCTTCGGGAATGAGCAGTTCTTC. Translation gives CSVTGSFGNEQFF.